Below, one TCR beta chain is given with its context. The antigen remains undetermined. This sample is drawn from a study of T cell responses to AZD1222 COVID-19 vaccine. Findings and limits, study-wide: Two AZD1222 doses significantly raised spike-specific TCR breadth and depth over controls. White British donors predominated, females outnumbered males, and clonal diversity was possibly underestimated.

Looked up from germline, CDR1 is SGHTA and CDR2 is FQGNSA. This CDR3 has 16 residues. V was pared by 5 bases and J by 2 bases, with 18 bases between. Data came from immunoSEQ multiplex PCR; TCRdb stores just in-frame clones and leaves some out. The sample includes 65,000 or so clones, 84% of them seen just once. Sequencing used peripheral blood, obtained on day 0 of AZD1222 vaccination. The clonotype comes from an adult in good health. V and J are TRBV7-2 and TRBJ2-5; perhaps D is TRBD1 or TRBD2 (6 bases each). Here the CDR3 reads CASSQPVGGTQETQYF. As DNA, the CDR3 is TGTGCCAGCAGCCAACCTGTTGGAGGGACACAAGAGACCCAGTACTTC.